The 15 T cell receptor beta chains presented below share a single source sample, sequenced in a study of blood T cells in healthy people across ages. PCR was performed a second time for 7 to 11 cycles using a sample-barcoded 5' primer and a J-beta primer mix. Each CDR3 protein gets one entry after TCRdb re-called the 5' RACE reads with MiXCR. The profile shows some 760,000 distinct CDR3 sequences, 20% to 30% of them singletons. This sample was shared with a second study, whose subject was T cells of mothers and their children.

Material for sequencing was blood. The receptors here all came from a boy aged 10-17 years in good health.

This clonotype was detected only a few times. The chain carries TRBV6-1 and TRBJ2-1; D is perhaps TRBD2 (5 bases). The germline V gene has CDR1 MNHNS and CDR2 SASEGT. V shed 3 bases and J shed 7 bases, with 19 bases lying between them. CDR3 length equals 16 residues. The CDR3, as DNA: TGTGCCAGCAGTGATTCGGGAACCCCCGAGGGAAATGAGCAGTTCTTC. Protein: CASSDSGTPEGNEQFF.

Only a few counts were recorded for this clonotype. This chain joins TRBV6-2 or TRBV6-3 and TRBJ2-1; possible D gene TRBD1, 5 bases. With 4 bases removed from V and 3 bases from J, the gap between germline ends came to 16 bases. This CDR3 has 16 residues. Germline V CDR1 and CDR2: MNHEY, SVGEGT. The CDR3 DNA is TGTGCCAGCAGTTCCCCAGTGGGCGGACACTACAATGAGCAGTTCTTC. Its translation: CASSSPVGGHYNEQFF.

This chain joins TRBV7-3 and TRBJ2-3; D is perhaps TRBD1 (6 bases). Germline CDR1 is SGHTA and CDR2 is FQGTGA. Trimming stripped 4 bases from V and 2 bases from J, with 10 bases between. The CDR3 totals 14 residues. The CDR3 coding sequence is TGTGCCAGCAGCTCTCGACAGGCCACAGATACGCAGTATTTT. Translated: CASSSRQATDTQYF.

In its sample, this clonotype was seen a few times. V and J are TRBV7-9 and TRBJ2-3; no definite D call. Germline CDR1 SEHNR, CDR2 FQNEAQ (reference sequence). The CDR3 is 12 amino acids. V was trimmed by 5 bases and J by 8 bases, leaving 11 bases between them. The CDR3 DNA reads TGTGCCAGCAGCATTGAAACGGGTACGCAGTATTTT. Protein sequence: CASSIETGTQYF. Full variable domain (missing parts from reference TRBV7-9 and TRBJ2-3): DTGVSQNPRHKITKRGQNVTFRCDPISEHNRLYWYRQTLGQGPEFLTYFQNEAQLEKSRLLSDRFSAERPKGSFSTLEIQRTEQGDSAMYLCASSIETGTQYFGPGTRLTVL.

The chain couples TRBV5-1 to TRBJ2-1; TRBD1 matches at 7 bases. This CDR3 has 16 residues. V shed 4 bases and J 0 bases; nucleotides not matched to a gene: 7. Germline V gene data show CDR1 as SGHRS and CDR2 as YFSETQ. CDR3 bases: TGCGCCAGCAGCCTGGACAGGCTGAGCTCCTACAATGAGCAGTTCTTC. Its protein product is CASSLDRLSSYNEQFF. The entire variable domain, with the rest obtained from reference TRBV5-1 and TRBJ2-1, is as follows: KAGVTQTPRYLIKTRGQQVTLSCSPISGHRSVSWYQQTPGQGLQFLFEYFSETQRNKGNFPGRFSGRQFSNSRSEMNVSTLELGDSALYLCASSLDRLSSYNEQFFGPGTRLTVL.

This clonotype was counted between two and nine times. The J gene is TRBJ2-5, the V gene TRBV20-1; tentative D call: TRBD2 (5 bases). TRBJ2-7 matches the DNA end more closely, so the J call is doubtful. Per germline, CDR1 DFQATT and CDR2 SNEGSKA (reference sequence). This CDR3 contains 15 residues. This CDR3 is CSARGPPSGEYEQYF. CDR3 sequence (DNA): TGCAGTGCTAGAGGTCCCCCCAGCGGAGAATACGAGCAGTACTTC.

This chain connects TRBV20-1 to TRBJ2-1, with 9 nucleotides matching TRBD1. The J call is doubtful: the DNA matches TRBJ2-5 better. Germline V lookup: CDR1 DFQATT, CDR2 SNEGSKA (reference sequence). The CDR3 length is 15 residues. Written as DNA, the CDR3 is TGCAGTGCTAGTCGCGGGACAGGGACCGGCGAGACCCAGTACTTC. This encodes CSASRGTGTGETQYF.

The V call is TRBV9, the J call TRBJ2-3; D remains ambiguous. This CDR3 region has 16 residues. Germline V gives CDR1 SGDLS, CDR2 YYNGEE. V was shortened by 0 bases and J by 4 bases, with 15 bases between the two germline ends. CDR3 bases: TGTGCCAGCAGCGTAGTTGGTGGGGTCCTCGCAGATACGCAGTATTTT. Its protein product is CASSVVGGVLADTQYF.

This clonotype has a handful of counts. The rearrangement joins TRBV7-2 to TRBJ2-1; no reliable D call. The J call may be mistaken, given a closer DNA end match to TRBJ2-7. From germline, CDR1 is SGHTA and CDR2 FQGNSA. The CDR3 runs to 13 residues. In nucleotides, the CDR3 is TGTGCCAGCAGCTTATTTCCGGGCTACGAGCAGTACTTC. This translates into CASSLFPGYEQYF.

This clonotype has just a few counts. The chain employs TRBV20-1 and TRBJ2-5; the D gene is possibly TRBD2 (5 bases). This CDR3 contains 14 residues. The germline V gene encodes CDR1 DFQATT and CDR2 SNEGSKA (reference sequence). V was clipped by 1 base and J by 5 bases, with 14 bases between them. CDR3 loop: CSARGGPSWETQYF. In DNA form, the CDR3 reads TGCAGTGCTAGAGGAGGGCCTAGCTGGGAGACCCAGTACTTC.

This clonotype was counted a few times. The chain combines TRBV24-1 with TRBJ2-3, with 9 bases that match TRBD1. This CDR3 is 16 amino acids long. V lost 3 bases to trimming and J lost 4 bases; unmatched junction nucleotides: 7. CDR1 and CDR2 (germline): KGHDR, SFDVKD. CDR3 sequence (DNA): TGTGCCACCAGTGATCAAGGGACAGGGCTTGCAGATACGCAGTATTTT. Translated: CATSDQGTGLADTQYF.

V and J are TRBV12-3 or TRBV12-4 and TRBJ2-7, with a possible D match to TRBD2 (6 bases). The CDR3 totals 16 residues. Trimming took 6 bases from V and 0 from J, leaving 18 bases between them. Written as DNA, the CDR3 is TGTGCCAGCAGCCCCCGTGGCCGGGGGAACTCCTACGAGCAGTACTTC. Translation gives CASSPRGRGNSYEQYF.

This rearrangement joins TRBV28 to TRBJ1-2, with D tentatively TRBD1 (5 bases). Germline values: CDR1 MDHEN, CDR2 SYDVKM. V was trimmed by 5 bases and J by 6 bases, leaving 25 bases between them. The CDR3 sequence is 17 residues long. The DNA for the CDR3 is TGTGCCAGCAGTCCTCAGGGTTTCCGGTTAGAGATAGATGGCTACACCTTC. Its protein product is CASSPQGFRLEIDGYTF.

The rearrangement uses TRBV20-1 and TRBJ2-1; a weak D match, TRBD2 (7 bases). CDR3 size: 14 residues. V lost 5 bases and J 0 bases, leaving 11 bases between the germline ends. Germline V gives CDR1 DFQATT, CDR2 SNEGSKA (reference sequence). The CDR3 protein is CSAGGGLSYNEQFF. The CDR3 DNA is TGCAGTGCTGGGGGGGGGCTCTCCTACAATGAGCAGTTCTTC.

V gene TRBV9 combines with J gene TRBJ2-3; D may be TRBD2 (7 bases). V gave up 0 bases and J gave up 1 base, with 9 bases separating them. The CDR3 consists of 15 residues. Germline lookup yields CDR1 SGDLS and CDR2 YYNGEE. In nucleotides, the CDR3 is TGTGCCAGCAGCGTAGGCGGGGGCCGCACAGATACGCAGTATTTT. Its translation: CASSVGGGRTDTQYF.